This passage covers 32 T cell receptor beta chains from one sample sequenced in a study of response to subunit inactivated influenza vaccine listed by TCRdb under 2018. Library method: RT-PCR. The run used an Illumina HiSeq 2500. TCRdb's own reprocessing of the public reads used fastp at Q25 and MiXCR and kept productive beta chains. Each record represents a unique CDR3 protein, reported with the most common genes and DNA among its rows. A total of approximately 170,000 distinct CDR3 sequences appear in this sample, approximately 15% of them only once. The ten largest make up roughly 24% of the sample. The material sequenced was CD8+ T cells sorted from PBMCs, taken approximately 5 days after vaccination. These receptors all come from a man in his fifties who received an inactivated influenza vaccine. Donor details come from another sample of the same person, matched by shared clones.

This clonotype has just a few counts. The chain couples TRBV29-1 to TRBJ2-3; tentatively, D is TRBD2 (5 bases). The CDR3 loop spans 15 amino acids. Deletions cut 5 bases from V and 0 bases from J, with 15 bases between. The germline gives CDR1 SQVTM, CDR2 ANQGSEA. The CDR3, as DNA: TGCAGCGTTCGTGTTGGCGGGCCTAGCACAGATACGCAGTATTTT. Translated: CSVRVGGPSTDTQYF.

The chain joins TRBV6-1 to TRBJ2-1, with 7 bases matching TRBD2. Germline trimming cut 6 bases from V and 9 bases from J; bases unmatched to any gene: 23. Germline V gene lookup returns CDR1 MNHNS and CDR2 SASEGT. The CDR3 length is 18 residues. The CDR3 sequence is CASSPGLSTPGGTSEQFF. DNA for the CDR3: TGTGCCAGCAGCCCCGGGCTCTCCACTCCGGGGGGAACTAGTGAGCAGTTCTTC.

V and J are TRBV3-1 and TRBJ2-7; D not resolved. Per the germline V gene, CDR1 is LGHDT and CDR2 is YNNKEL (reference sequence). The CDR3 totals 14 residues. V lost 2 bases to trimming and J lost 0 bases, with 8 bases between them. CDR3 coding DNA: TGTGCCAGCAGCCAACCACCTAACTCCTACGAGCAGTACTTC. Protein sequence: CASSQPPNSYEQYF.

Written as DNA, the CDR3 is TGCAGTGCCCAGGGAGGGTTCGGACTTACCTCGAGCACAGATACGCAGTATTTT. Amino acids: CSAQGGFGLTSSTDTQYF. The J gene is TRBJ2-3, the V gene TRBV20-1, with 7 bases aligning to TRBD2. With 6 bases clipped from V and 0 bases from J, the junction kept 18 bases outside the gene matches. From germline, CDR1 is DFQATT and CDR2 SNEGSKA (reference sequence). The CDR3 sequence is 18 residues long.

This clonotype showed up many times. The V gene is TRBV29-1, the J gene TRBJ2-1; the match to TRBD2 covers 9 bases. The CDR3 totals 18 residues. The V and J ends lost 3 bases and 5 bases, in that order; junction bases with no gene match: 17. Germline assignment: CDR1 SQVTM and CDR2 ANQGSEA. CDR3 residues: CSVDAYRGGDKLDNEQFF. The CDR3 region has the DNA TGCAGCGTTGACGCCTACCGCGGGGGGGATAAGCTCGACAATGAGCAGTTCTTC.

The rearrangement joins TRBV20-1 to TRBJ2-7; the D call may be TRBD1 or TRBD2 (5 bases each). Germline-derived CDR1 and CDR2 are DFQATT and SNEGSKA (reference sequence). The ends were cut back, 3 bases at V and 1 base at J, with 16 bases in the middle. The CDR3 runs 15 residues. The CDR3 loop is CSASPRDGISYEQYF. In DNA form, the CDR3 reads TGCAGTGCTAGTCCCCGGGACGGCATTTCCTACGAGCAGTACTTC.

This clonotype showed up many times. In nucleotides, the CDR3 is TGTGCCAGCAGTTGGAGACAGCTAAGTCCCAATGAGCAGTTCTTC. Protein product: CASSWRQLSPNEQFF. The chain joins TRBV12-3 or TRBV12-4 to TRBJ2-1; possibly TRBD1 for D (5 bases). Trimming cost V 4 bases and J 6 bases, with 16 bases left between them. The CDR3 is 15 amino acids.

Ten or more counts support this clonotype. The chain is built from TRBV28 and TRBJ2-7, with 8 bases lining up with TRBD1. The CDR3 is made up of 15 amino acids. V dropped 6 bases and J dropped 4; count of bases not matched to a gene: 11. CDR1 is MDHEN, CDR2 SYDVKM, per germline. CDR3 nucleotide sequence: TGTGCCAGCAGCCACTGGGGGACAGGACCTTACGAGCAGTACTTC. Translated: CASSHWGTGPYEQYF.

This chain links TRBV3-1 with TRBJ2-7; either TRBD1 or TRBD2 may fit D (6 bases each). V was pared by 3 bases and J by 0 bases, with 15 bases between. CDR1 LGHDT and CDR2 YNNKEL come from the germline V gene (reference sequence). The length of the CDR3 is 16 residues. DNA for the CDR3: TGTGCCAGCAGCCAGAGGGGGGCAGTCAGCTCCTACGAGCAGTACTTC. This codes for CASSQRGAVSSYEQYF.

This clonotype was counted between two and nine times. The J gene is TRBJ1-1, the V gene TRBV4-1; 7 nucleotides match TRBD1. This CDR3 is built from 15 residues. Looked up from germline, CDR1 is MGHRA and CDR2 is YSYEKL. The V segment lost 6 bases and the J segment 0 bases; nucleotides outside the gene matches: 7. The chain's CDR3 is CASRRGQLLNTEAFF. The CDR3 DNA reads TGCGCCAGCAGAAGGGGGCAGCTACTGAACACTGAAGCTTTCTTT.

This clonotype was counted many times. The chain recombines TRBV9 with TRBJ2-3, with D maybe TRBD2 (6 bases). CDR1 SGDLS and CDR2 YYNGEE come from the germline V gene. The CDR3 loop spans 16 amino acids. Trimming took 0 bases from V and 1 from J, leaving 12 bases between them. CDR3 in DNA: TGTGCCAGCAGCGTAGCTGGGGGGTCGGGCACAGATACGCAGTATTTT. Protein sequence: CASSVAGGSGTDTQYF.

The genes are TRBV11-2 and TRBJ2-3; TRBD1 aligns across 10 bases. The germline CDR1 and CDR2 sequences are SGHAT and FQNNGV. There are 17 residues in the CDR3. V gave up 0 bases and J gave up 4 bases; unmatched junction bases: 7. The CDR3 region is CASSLEGGQGWADTQYF. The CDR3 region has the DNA TGTGCCAGCAGCTTAGAAGGGGGACAGGGGTGGGCAGATACGCAGTATTTT.

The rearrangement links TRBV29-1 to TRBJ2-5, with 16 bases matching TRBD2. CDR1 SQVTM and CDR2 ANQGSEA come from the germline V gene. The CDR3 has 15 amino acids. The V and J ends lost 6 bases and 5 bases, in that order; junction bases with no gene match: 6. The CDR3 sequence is CSVGTSGGARETQYF. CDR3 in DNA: TGCAGCGTGGGGACTAGCGGGGGGGCGCGGGAGACCCAGTACTTC.

The CDR3 loop is CSARVRTLNTGELFF. In DNA form, the CDR3 reads TGCAGTGCTAGAGTACGGACTTTGAACACCGGGGAGCTGTTTTTT. The genes are TRBV20-1 and TRBJ2-2, with a weak D call TRBD2 (5 bases). V lost 1 base, J lost 1 base, and 10 bases lay in between. In germline, CDR1 is DFQATT, CDR2 SNEGSKA (reference sequence). CDR3 length equals 15 residues.

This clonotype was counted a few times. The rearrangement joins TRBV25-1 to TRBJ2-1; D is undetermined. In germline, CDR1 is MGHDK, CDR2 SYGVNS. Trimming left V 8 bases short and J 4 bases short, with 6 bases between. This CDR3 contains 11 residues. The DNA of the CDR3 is TGTGCCAGCGGCTGGTACAATGAGCAGTTCTTC. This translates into CASGWYNEQFF.

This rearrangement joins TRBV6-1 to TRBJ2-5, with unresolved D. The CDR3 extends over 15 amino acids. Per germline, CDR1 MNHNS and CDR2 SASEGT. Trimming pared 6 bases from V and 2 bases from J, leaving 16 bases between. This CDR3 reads CASRAGPKSQETQYF. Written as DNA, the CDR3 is TGTGCCAGCAGGGCAGGACCGAAATCACAAGAGACCCAGTACTTC.

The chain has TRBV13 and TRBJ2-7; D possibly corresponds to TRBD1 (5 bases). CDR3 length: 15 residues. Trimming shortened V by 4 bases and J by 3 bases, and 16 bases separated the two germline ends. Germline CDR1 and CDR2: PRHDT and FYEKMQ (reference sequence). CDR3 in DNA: TGTGCCAGCAGCTCTTGGGGCCTTGAGAGCTACGAGCAGTACTTC. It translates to CASSSWGLESYEQYF.

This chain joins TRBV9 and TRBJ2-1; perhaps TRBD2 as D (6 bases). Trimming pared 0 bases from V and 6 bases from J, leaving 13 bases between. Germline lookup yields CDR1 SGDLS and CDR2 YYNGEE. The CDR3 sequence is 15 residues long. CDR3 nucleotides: TGTGCCAGCAGCGTAGTGGACGGGAGTTCCAATGAGCAGTTCTTC. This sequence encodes CASSVVDGSSNEQFF.

In DNA, the CDR3 is TGTGCCAGCAGCGTATCGGGACTAGCGATGGATACGCAGTATTTT. It yields the protein CASSVSGLAMDTQYF. This chain links TRBV9 with TRBJ2-3, with 10 bases aligning to TRBD2. Germline values: CDR1 SGDLS, CDR2 YYNGEE. The V gene end was trimmed by 1 base and the J gene end by 6 bases; junction bases not matched to a gene: 5. The CDR3 contains 15 residues. The full variable domain, with the rest looked up from reference TRBV9 and TRBJ2-3, is DSGVTQTPKHLITATGQRVTLRCSPRSGDLSVYWYQQSLDQGLQFLIQYYNGEERAKGNILERFSAQQFPDLHSELNLSSLELGDSALYFCASSVSGLAMDTQYFGPGTRLTVL.

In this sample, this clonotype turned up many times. The CDR3: CASSLVRSGGAGNEQFF. The DNA for the CDR3 is TGTGCCAGCAGTTTAGTCCGCAGCGGGGGGGCGGGCAATGAGCAGTTCTTC. The chain is built from TRBV27 and TRBJ2-1; 10 nucleotides align to TRBD2. Per the germline V gene, CDR1 is MNHEY and CDR2 is SMNVEV (reference sequence). J was trimmed by 6 bases and V by 2 bases; bases with no gene match: 10. The CDR3 is 17 residues long.

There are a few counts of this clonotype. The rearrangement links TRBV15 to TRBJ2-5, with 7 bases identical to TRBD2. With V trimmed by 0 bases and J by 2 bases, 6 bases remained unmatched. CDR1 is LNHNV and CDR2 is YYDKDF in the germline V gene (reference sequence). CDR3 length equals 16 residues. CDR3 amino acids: CATSRDSLAEQETQYF. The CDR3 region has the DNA TGTGCCACCAGCAGAGATAGCCTAGCGGAGCAAGAGACCCAGTACTTC. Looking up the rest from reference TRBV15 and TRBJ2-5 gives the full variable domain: DAMVIQNPRYQVTQFGKPVTLSCSQTLNHNVMYWYQQKSSQAPKLLFHYYDKDFNNEADTPDNFQSRRPNTSFCFLDIRSPGLGDTAMYLCATSRDSLAEQETQYFGPGTRLLVL.

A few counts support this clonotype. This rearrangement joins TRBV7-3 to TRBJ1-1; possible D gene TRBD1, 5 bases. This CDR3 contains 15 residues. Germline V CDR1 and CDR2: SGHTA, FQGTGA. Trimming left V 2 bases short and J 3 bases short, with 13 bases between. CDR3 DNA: TGTGCCAGCAGCTTAGGGGGTGGAGGGGACACTGAAGCTTTCTTT. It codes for CASSLGGGGDTEAFF.

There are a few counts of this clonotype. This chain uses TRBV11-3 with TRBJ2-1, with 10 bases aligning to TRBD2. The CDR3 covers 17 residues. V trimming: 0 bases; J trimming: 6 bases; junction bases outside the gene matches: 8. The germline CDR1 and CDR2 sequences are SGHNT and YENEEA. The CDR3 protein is CASSLDGEREGPNEQFF. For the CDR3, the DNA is TGTGCCAGCAGCTTAGATGGGGAGCGGGAGGGCCCCAATGAGCAGTTCTTC.

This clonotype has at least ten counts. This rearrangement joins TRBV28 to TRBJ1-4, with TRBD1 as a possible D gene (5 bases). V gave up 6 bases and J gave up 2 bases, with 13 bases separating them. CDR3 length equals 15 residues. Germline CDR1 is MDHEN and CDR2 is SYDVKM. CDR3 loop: CASSWHGGTNEKLFF. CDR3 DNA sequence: TGTGCCAGCAGCTGGCACGGGGGTACTAATGAAAAACTGTTTTTT.

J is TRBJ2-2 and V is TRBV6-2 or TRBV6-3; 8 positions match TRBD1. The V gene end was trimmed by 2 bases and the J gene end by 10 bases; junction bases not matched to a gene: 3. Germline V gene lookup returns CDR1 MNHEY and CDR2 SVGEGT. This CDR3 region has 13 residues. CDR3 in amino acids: CASSYQGAVELFF. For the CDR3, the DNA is TGTGCCAGCAGTTACCAGGGGGCCGTGGAGCTGTTTTTT.

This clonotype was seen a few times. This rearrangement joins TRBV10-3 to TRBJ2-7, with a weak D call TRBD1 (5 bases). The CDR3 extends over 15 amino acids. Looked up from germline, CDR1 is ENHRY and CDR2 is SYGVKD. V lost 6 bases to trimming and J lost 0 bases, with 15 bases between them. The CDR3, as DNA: TGTGCCATCAGGGAAGGAACAGGTAGCTCCTACGAGCAGTACTTC. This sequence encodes CAIREGTGSSYEQYF.

The CDR3, as DNA: TGTGCCAGCAGTGAAACTCCTGGGACTAGCGGGGGGGAGCAAGAGACCCAGTACTTC. It encodes CASSETPGTSGGEQETQYF. The V and J genes are TRBV6-1 and TRBJ2-5; the match to TRBD2 covers 16 bases. The germline CDR1 and CDR2 sequences are MNHNS and SASEGT. The CDR3 has 19 amino acids. J was trimmed by 2 bases and V by 2 bases; bases with no gene match: 8.

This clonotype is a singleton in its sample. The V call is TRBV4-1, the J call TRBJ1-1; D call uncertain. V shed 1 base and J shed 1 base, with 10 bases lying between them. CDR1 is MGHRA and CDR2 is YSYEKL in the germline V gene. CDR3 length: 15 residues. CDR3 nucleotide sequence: TGCGCCAGCAGCCAAGGGCACAGACCGAACACTGAAGCTTTCTTT. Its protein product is CASSQGHRPNTEAFF.

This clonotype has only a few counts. The DNA of the CDR3 is TGTGCCAGCAGTGCAGGGAGTGAGGCAGATACGCAGTATTTT. This codes for CASSAGSEADTQYF. This chain uses TRBV6-4 with TRBJ2-3; either TRBD1 or TRBD2 may fit D (5 bases each). This CDR3 has 14 residues. Trimming took 4 bases from V and 4 from J, leaving 12 bases between them. CDR1 and CDR2 (germline): MRHNA, SNTAGT.

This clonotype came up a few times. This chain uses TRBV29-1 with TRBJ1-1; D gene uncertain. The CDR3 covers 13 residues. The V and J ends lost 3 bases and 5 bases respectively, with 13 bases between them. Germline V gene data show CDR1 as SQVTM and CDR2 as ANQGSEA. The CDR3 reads CSVESQRITEAFF. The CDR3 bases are TGCAGCGTTGAGAGTCAGCGTATTACTGAAGCTTTCTTT.

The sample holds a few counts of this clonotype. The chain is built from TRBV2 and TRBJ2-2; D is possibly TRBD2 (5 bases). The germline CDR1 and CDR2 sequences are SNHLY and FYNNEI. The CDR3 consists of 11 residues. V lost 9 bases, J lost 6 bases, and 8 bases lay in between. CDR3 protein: CAREVSGELFF. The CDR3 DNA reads TGTGCCAGGGAGGTTTCCGGGGAGCTGTTTTTT. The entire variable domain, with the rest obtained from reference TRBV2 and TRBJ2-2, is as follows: EPEVTQTPSHQVTQMGQEVILRCVPISNHLYFYWYRQILGQKVEFLVSFYNNEISEKSEIFDDQFSVERPDGSNFTLKIRSTKLEDSAMYFCAREVSGELFFGEGSRLTVL.

CDR3 DNA: TGTGCCAGCAGCTCCTTGGGAGAGCAGTACTTC. Amino acid sequence: CASSSLGEQYF. The genes are TRBV6-5 and TRBJ2-7; no reliable D call. The CDR3 extends over 11 amino acids. CDR1 is MNHEY and CDR2 is SVGAGI in the germline V gene. Trimming removed 6 bases at V and 7 bases at J, with 10 bases between.